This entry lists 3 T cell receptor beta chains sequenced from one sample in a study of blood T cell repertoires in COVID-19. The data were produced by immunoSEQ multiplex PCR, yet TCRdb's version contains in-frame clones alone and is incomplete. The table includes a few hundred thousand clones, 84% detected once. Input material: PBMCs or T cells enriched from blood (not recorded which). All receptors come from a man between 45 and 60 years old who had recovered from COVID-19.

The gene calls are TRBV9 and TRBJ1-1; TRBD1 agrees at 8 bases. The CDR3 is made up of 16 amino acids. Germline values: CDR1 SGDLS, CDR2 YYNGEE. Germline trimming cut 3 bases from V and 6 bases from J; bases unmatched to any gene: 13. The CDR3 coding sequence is TGTGCCAGCAGCGGTAGGACTTATGGACAGGGACCTGAAGCTTTCTTT. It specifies CASSGRTYGQGPEAFF.

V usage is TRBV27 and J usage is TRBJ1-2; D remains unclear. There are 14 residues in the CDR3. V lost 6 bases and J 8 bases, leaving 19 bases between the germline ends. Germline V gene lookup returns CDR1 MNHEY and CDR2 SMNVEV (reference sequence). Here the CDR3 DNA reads TGTGCCAGCAGCCAAACCGCAGTGATCGGGGGCTACACCTTC. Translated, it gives CASSQTAVIGGYTF.

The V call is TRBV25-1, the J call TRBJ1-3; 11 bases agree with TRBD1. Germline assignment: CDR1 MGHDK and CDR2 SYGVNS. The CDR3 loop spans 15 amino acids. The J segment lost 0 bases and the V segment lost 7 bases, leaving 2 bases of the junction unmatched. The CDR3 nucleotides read TGTGCCAGCACCGGGACAGGGGGCTCTGGAAACACCATATATTTT. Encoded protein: CASTGTGGSGNTIYF.